This passage covers 2 T cell receptor beta chains from one sample sequenced in a study of shared clonotypes between healthy human individuals. The table came from immunoSEQ multiplex PCR; TCRdb's copy has only in-frame clones and leaves some out. The table has millions of clones, approximately 90% seen once; the top ten hold roughly 0.13%. What was sequenced was naive CD4+ T cells sorted from blood. This sample's subset: CD45RA+ positively selected. These receptors came from a man between 18 and 29 years old in good health.

This clone was seen more than once but under ten times. Other nucleotide sequences from this sample produce the same CDR3. The V call is TRBV7-2, the J call TRBJ2-1, with 10 bases that match TRBD2. Trimming cost V 5 bases and J 4 bases; bases outside gene matches: 5. CDR3 length equals 15 residues. Germline loops: CDR1 SGHTA, CDR2 FQGNSA. In nucleotides, the CDR3 is TGTGCCAGCAGCCCCCGGACTAGCGGATACAATGAGCAGTTCTTC. Protein sequence: CASSPRTSGYNEQFF.

The chain carries TRBV5-1 and TRBJ2-3, with 10 positions matching TRBD2. There are 16 residues in the CDR3. V shed 4 bases, J shed 3 bases, and the junction held 8 bases outside the gene matches. Germline V lookup: CDR1 SGHRS, CDR2 YFSETQ. For the CDR3, the DNA is TGCGCCAGCAGCCCAGATAGCGGGAGGCCGACAGATACGCAGTATTTT. Translating gives CASSPDSGRPTDTQYF.